The rows below give T cell receptor beta chains drawn from one sample of a study of patients and donors after allogeneic stem cell transplantation. TCRdb reanalysed the RT-PCR reads using MiXCR and keeps one entry per CDR3 protein. The table has 84,000 or so distinct CDR3 sequences, roughly 48% seen once. The sample comprised blood, either unsorted or a sorted T cell fraction (not recorded which). These receptors all stem from a human donor who was either an allogeneic HSCT recipient or a stem cell or donor lymphocyte infusion donor (not recorded which). It is not recorded whose cells these are; they may come from a transplant donor. Each CDR3 is given with its conserved first and last residue.

len,j_gene,v_gene,CDR3aa
16,TRBJ1-5,TRBV7-2,CASSLGVRGIHQPQHF
13,TRBJ1-5,TRBV6-2/TRBV6-3,CASSFGRNQPQHF
19,TRBJ1-5,TRBV4-3,CASSQARVSTEYSNQPQHF
15,TRBJ1-1,TRBV20-1,CSARPDRGGQTEAFF
16,TRBJ2-7,TRBV5-1,CASSPRTSGKNYEQYF
15,TRBJ1-5,TRBV11-2,CASSLNRGHNQPQHF
15,TRBJ1-5,TRBV6-5,CASSATGGSHQPQHF
12,TRBJ2-1,TRBV7-9,CASSSIDREQFF
14,TRBJ1-1,TRBV11-1,CASSLDAGLTEAFF
16,TRBJ1-1,TRBV12-3/TRBV12-4,CASSFAPGGGNTEAFF
17,TRBJ1-4,TRBV15,CATSRDGSRGEGGKLFF
13,TRBJ1-6,TRBV7-2,CASSLETLSPLHF
13,TRBJ1-4,TRBV7-2,CASGIDGIEKLFF
14,TRBJ1-1,TRBV27,CASRDSYMNTEAFF
12,TRBJ1-1,TRBV29-1,CSVVARDTEAFF
16,TRBJ2-4,TRBV20-1,CSAPYPGSIAKNIQYF
15,TRBJ1-2,TRBV15,CATSLRAPVHSGYTF
13,TRBJ1-1,TRBV19,CASSISPNTEAFF
14,TRBJ2-7,TRBV29-1,CSVTPGLALDEQYF
16,TRBJ1-1,TRBV24-1,CATSVPGQGTNTEAFF
13,TRBJ1-2,TRBV12-3/TRBV12-4,CASSSRDRGGYTF
14,TRBJ1-5,TRBV27,CASSTQGGNQPQHF
17,TRBJ1-3,TRBV7-2,CASSLFAGASSGNTIYF
12,TRBJ1-2,TRBV12-3/TRBV12-4,CASSNPQGSYTF
18,TRBJ2-1,TRBV7-9,CASSLDTLLKDSFNEQFF
14,TRBJ2-7,TRBV11-3,CASSPPGRQHEQYF
13,TRBJ1-1,TRBV29-1,CSVTGTVNTEAFF
19,TRBJ1-3,TRBV4-1,CASSQDSARGPSSGNTIYF
19,TRBJ2-1,TRBV7-8,CASSLYFPGTGPYRDEQFF
16,TRBJ1-2,TRBV12-3/TRBV12-4,CASRPGKPLNYYGYTF
12,TRBJ1-1,TRBV20-1,CSARLGSTEAFF
13,TRBJ1-5,TRBV4-3,CASSPGANQPQHF
12,TRBJ1-1,TRBV12-3/TRBV12-4,CASSFMNTEAFF
15,TRBJ1-4,TRBV28,CASSPPGVQGEKLFF
15,TRBJ2-7,TRBV28,CASSSGTVSSYEQYF
13,TRBJ1-2,TRBV24-1,CATSDRPDHGYTF
13,TRBJ1-2,TRBV29-1,CSVQVTGNYGYTF
13,TRBJ1-2,TRBV5-1,CASSFGDWNGYTF
16,TRBJ2-4,TRBV7-2,CASSLGVYAAKNIQYF
16,TRBJ1-5,TRBV28,CASSLVPRAPYQPQHF
18,TRBJ2-1,TRBV5-1,CASSLAGAQAISYNEQFF
19,TRBJ1-5,TRBV20-1,CSARWMGDFSLEGNQPQHF
12,TRBJ2-1,TRBV6-2/TRBV6-3,CASSEQFNEQFF